Below, 2 T cell receptor beta chains from the same sample are listed, as sequenced in a study of regulatory T cells in long-lasting Graves disease. Relying on iRepertoire HTBI primers and Arm-PCR of CDR3 regions, the team built TCR beta libraries. TCRdb passed the multiplex PCR reads through MiXCR, listing each CDR3 protein once. Among around 250,000 distinct CDR3 sequences, 20% to 25% were seen once, and the ten largest hold more than 11%. Time point of the sample: newly diagnosed GD, antithyroid drugs for less than 3 months. Construction of the TCR library relied on RNA isolated from PBMCs. Specimen: peripheral blood mononuclear cells (PBMCs), collected at new diagnosis, from a patient treated with antithyroid drugs. These receptors all come from a female donor with Graves disease.

The rearrangement links TRBV11-2 to TRBJ2-7; a possible D gene is TRBD2 (5 bases). Germline V gene lookup returns CDR1 SGHAT and CDR2 FQNNGV. The V and J ends lost 6 bases and 5 bases respectively, with 8 bases between them. This CDR3 has 11 amino acids. The CDR3 bases are TGTGCCAGCAGGACGAGGGACGAGCAGTACTTC. Protein: CASRTRDEQYF.

This clonotype was detected ten times or more. The chain couples TRBV7-2 to TRBJ2-2; D unclear. The V end was cut by 2 bases, the J end by 7 bases, with 8 bases between. The CDR3 is 13 amino acids. CDR1 is SGHTA, CDR2 FQGNSA, per germline. CDR3 sequence reads: CASSLWADGELFF. The CDR3 DNA sequence: TGTGCCAGCAGCTTATGGGCGGACGGGGAGCTGTTTTTT.